This T cell receptor (beta chain) was captured by sequencing in a study of OX40 agonist ivuxolimab in advanced cancers. Overall study: Patients in dose escalation had liver, melanoma, kidney or head and neck cancers. Participants, 75% to 85% male, averaged around 64 years of age, ranging from about 20 to 80.

Study-wide results and caveats: Researchers report that CD8+ T cells had, on average, more expanded clones than CD4+.

On this clone itself: The antigen is undetermined.

Using immunoSEQ multiplex PCR, the repertoire was profiled, and TCRdb retains in-frame clones only, with some absent. The data hold about 48,000 clones, with around 74% observed a single time. Trimming pared 1 base from V and 1 base from J, leaving 10 bases between. The CDR3 spans 15 residues. Germline V gene sequence: CDR1 SGHTA, CDR2 FQGTGA. The source of this sequence is an adult with an advanced solid tumor such as melanoma, head and neck, liver or kidney cancer. This sequence joins TRBV7-3 and TRBJ1-1, with D hard to call. Sequenced here: CD4+ or CD8+ T cells sorted from blood, sampled in a trial of the OX40 agonist ivuxolimab. The CDR3 sequence: CASSLIPGQNTEAFF. CDR3 nucleotides: TGTGCCAGCAGCTTAATTCCGGGCCAGAACACTGAAGCTTTCTTT.